A selection of T cell receptor beta chains follows, all from one sample in a study of cytotoxic CD8 clonotypes in ibrutinib-treated CLL. Libraries were prepared by immunoSEQ multiplex PCR; TCRdb keeps only in-frame clonotypes and omits some of them. The sample records roughly 170,000 clones, roughly 80% being singletons. Here the sequenced sample was PBMCs, taken after 24 months of ibrutinib treatment. The receptors were gathered from a human donor with chronic lymphocytic leukemia. Both conserved end residues are trimmed from each CDR3.

TRBV5-4	ASSLAQGLAGGNEQF
TRBV6-5	ASSLSGSNQPQH
TRBV2	ASSTEDRAYNEQF
TRBV4-2	ASSQDVAQGANEKLF
TRBV18	ASSPAQGNYGYT
TRBV19	ASNPRRGQANEKLF
TRBV4-1	ASSQIDRNTEAF
TRBV7-3	ASSSDRSSYNEQF
TRBV27	ASSLWGPGPRGNTEAF
TRBV6-1	ASQLRDSNEKLF
TRBV28	ASRGQGNGELF
TRBV11-2	ASSLVPSGINIQY
TRBV5-1	ASSSGQTYNEQF
TRBV6-5	ASSYEAGSTDTQY
TRBV7-9	ASSLPDLSDRGLYGYT
TRBV9	ASSVALDRNDNEKLF
TRBV4-2	ASSQDKGINGYT
TRBV10-1	ASSEDGRANTEAF
TRBV15	ATSIRTGATDTQY